These 27 T cell receptor beta chains share one sample of origin, sequenced in a study of blood T cells in healthy people across ages. A second about 6 to 11 cycle PCR used barcoded and J-beta primers. A single record per CDR3 protein comes from TCRdb applying MiXCR to the 5' RACE reads. The repertoire has over 600,000 distinct CDR3 sequences, under 25% of them found once; the top ten carry 3.5% to 4%. Specimen: blood. The receptors come from a man in his 70s in good health.

A few counts support this clonotype. CDR3 sequence (DNA): TGTGCCAGCAGAAGCGCGGGACAGAACTATGGCTACACCTTC. Translation: CASRSAGQNYGYTF. The rearrangement joins TRBV2 to TRBJ1-2; 7 bases line up with TRBD1. Trimming took 6 bases from V and 2 from J; bases not matched to a gene: 6. CDR3 size: 14 residues. CDR1 and CDR2 from the germline V gene are SNHLY and FYNNEI.

The chain is built from TRBV7-9 and TRBJ2-5; a possible D gene is TRBD1 (5 bases). The J call could be wrong; TRBJ2-1 is a better fit for the DNA end. Germline CDR1 is SEHNR and CDR2 is FQNEAQ (reference sequence). This CDR3 comprises 14 residues. The CDR3 sequence: CASSQGVLLGEQFF. The CDR3 bases are TGTGCCAGCAGCCAAGGGGTACTCTTAGGTGAGCAGTTCTTC.

The CDR3 sequence is CASSLPGTVYEQYF. The CDR3 DNA sequence: TGCGCCAGCAGCTTGCCCGGGACAGTCTACGAGCAGTACTTC. The chain has TRBV5-1 and TRBJ2-7; 7 bases map to TRBD1. CDR3 length: 14 residues. With 1 base clipped from V and 3 bases from J, the junction kept 4 bases outside the gene matches. The germline V gene encodes CDR1 SGHRS and CDR2 YFSETQ.

The chain links TRBV5-1 to TRBJ2-3; the match to TRBD1 covers 8 bases. The J segment lost 7 bases and the V segment lost 8 bases, leaving 6 bases of the junction unmatched. The CDR3 runs to 12 residues. Germline V gives CDR1 SGHRS, CDR2 YFSETQ. Written as DNA, the CDR3 is TGCGCCAGTCAAGGACAGGGCAATACGCAGTATTTT. Protein product: CASQGQGNTQYF.

This clonotype came up a few times. The chain is built from TRBV20-1 and TRBJ2-5; possibly TRBD1 for D (6 bases). Trimming took 4 bases from V and 5 from J, leaving 17 bases between them. Germline V gene lookup returns CDR1 DFQATT and CDR2 SNEGSKA (reference sequence). The CDR3 runs 14 residues. The CDR3 loop is CSATSYRAEETQYF. CDR3 nucleotides: TGCAGTGCTACTTCATACAGGGCGGAGGAGACCCAGTACTTC.

The chain has TRBV2 and TRBJ1-5, with D tentatively TRBD1 (6 bases). Germline V gene lookup returns CDR1 SNHLY and CDR2 FYNNEI. V was clipped by 6 bases and J by 0 bases, with 12 bases between them. This CDR3 is 15 amino acids long. The CDR3 reads CASREDSYSNQPQHF. The CDR3 DNA follows: TGTGCCAGCAGAGAGGACAGTTATAGCAATCAGCCCCAGCATTTT.

The chain recombines TRBV12-3 or TRBV12-4 with TRBJ2-1, with 12 bases aligning to TRBD2. After removal of 5 bases from V and 9 bases from J, the junction contained 8 bases not matched to a gene. The CDR3 loop spans 15 amino acids. The CDR3 DNA reads as TGTGCCAGCAGTACCCCTAGCGGGAGGGGCGGTGAGCAGTTCTTC. This encodes CASSTPSGRGGEQFF.

The chain joins TRBV10-3 to TRBJ2-5; TRBD2 might be the D (7 bases). The CDR3 length is 13 residues. Per germline, CDR1 ENHRY and CDR2 SYGVKD. V was pared by 10 bases and J by 5 bases, with 17 bases between. The CDR3 is CATSARGPETQYF. The CDR3 DNA reads TGTGCCACCTCAGCGCGGGGGCCTGAGACCCAGTACTTC.

The rearrangement links TRBV4-1 to TRBJ2-2; TRBD2 aligns across 11 bases. From germline, CDR1 is MGHRA and CDR2 YSYEKL. J lost 7 bases, V lost 2 bases, and 12 bases had no gene match. The CDR3 runs 18 residues. CDR3 in amino acids: CASSQLIVAGGPSGELFF. The CDR3 DNA follows: TGCGCCAGCAGCCAATTAATCGTAGCGGGAGGGCCTAGCGGGGAGCTGTTTTTT.

This clonotype was detected many times. The gene calls are TRBV5-6 and TRBJ2-5; no firm D call. Between the trimmed V and J ends, which lost 4 bases and 3 bases, there was a span of 4 bases. The V gene's germline CDR1 is SGHDT and CDR2 YYEEEE. There are 11 residues in the CDR3. The CDR3 region is CASSTKETQYF. CDR3 DNA: TGTGCCAGCAGCACTAAAGAGACCCAGTACTTC.

The chain combines TRBV3-1 with TRBJ2-1; a weak D match, TRBD2 (5 bases). This CDR3 has 12 residues. Per germline, CDR1 LGHDT and CDR2 YNNKEL (reference sequence). V dropped 2 bases and J dropped 10 bases, with 9 bases sitting between them. The CDR3 here is CASSQNSVEQFF. The CDR3 DNA reads TGTGCCAGCAGCCAAAATAGCGTCGAGCAGTTCTTC.

This clonotype was observed a few times. The chain couples TRBV28 to TRBJ1-1; D is undetermined. Germline values: CDR1 MDHEN, CDR2 SYDVKM. CDR3 length equals 12 residues. The CDR3: CTVVGKKTEAFF. The CDR3 bases are TGTACCGTAGTGGGGAAGAAAACTGAAGCTTTCTTT. The full variable domain, rest sourced from reference TRBV28 and TRBJ1-1, is DVKVTQSSRYLVKRTGEKVFLECVQDMDHENMFWYRQDPGLGLRLIYFSYDVKMKEKGDIPEGYSVSREKKERFSLILESASTNQTSMYLCTVVGKKTEAFFGQGTRLTVV.

The genes are TRBV10-3 and TRBJ1-4; D is perhaps TRBD1 (6 bases). The CDR3 has 16 residues. CDR1 is ENHRY, CDR2 SYGVKD, per germline. The V gene lost 3 bases and the J gene lost 3 bases, with 14 bases spanning the gap. The CDR3 region has the DNA TGTGCCATCAGTGACACACACAGGGAATCTAATGAAAAACTGTTTTTT. Translating it yields CAISDTHRESNEKLFF.

The chain links TRBV6-1 to TRBJ1-5, with D maybe TRBD1 (5 bases). V shed 5 bases and J shed 0 bases, with 14 bases lying between them. The CDR3 consists of 16 residues. Per the germline V gene, CDR1 is MNHNS and CDR2 is SASEGT. The CDR3 protein is CASSPSGQYSNQPQHF. The CDR3 DNA follows: TGTGCCAGCAGTCCTTCTGGACAATATAGCAATCAGCCCCAGCATTTT.

The V call is TRBV20-1, the J call TRBJ1-2; 8 bases map to TRBD1. With 1 base clipped from V and 6 bases from J, the junction kept 1 base outside the gene matches. The germline CDR1 and CDR2 sequences are DFQATT and SNEGSKA (reference sequence). This CDR3 has 12 residues. Here the CDR3 DNA reads TGCAGTGCTAGAGGGGGACAGGATGGCTACACCTTC. Translation gives CSARGGQDGYTF.

This clonotype was seen repeatedly, ten times or more. This chain links TRBV20-1 with TRBJ2-7, with 7 bases identical to TRBD1. The J segment lost 0 bases and the V segment lost 5 bases, leaving 4 bases of the junction unmatched. Germline V gives CDR1 DFQATT, CDR2 SNEGSKA (reference sequence). The CDR3 runs 13 residues. The CDR3 here is CSAPDRSSYEQYF. The CDR3 nucleotides are TGCAGTGCTCCGGACAGGAGCTCCTACGAGCAGTACTTC.

The chain uses TRBV28 and TRBJ2-5, with 7 bases matching TRBD1. The J call may be wrong; the DNA end is better matched by TRBJ2-7. The CDR3 covers 14 residues. Germline lookup yields CDR1 MDHEN and CDR2 SYDVKM. In DNA, the CDR3 is TGTGCCAGCAGTCCTGCCTGGGACAGTAACGAGCAGTACTTC. Amino acids: CASSPAWDSNEQYF.

In this sample, this clonotype turned up a few times. V and J are TRBV5-1 and TRBJ2-3; 11 bases align to TRBD1. The CDR3 loop spans 14 amino acids. Germline V gives CDR1 SGHRS, CDR2 YFSETQ. J gave up 5 bases and V 3 bases, and 2 bases lay outside the gene matches. The DNA of the CDR3 is TGCGCCAGCAGCTCGGGACAGGGGGAAGATACGCAGTATTTT. This codes for CASSSGQGEDTQYF.

This sequence joins TRBV5-1 and TRBJ2-3; TRBD2 might be the D (6 bases). Germline CDR1 and CDR2: SGHRS and YFSETQ. Trimming took 6 bases from V and 6 from J, leaving 17 bases between them. CDR3 length equals 14 residues. The CDR3 DNA is TGCGCCAGCAATGATCGCGGGGCAGGTGATACGCAGTATTTT. Translating it yields CASNDRGAGDTQYF.

As regards this clonotype: The CDR3 does not close with the conserved phenylalanine or tryptophan, likely indicating a read error. It is unclear where the CDR3 begins or ends on the DNA, so no DNA is shown, and the CDR3 is as TCRdb lists it. The rearrangement links TRBV25-1 to TRBJ2-7; the DNA was not compared with TRBD1, the D call given in the table. CDR1 is MGHDK, CDR2 SYGVNS, per germline. Termini included, the CDR3 measures 11 amino acids. CDR3 in amino acids: CASTHTPGPVL.

This clonotype occurred a few times. This chain joins TRBV15 and TRBJ2-7; a possible D gene is TRBD1 (5 bases). This CDR3 contains 16 residues. Looked up from germline, CDR1 is LNHNV and CDR2 is YYDKDF (reference sequence). V lost 1 base, J lost 2 bases, and 15 bases lay in between. CDR3 residues: CATSRGRVPTTYEQYF. As DNA, the CDR3 is TGTGCCACCAGCAGAGGCAGGGTGCCAACGACCTACGAGCAGTACTTC.

The rearrangement links TRBV5-6 to TRBJ1-1, with 10 positions matching TRBD1. This CDR3 comprises 12 residues. The trim removed 4 bases at V and 13 bases at J, leaving 7 bases unmatched. Germline V gene sequence: CDR1 SGHDT, CDR2 YYEEEE. The CDR3 sequence: CASSNDRGQVFF. DNA of the CDR3: TGTGCCAGCAGCAACGACAGGGGGCAGGTTTTCTTT.

This clonotype showed up just a few times. V usage is TRBV11-2 and J usage is TRBJ1-1; perhaps TRBD1 as D (6 bases). Germline V gene lookup returns CDR1 SGHAT and CDR2 FQNNGV. This CDR3 is 15 amino acids long. Trimming shortened V by 0 bases and J by 6 bases, and 14 bases separated the two germline ends. The CDR3 loop is CASSLDGQLTPEAFF. The DNA for the CDR3 is TGTGCCAGCAGCTTAGATGGACAGCTAACCCCTGAAGCTTTCTTT.

This rearrangement joins TRBV24-1 to TRBJ2-5; 10 positions match TRBD1. The DNA end is a closer match to TRBJ2-7, so the J assignment may be wrong. Germline CDR1 reads KGHDR; CDR2 reads SFDVKD. This CDR3 contains 15 residues. Here the CDR3 reads CATSDLMGQGYEQYF. CDR3 DNA: TGTGCCACCAGTGATTTGATGGGACAGGGGTACGAGCAGTACTTC.

The V gene is TRBV7-3, the J gene TRBJ2-1; TRBD1 aligns across 9 bases. The CDR3 length is 14 residues. Germline CDR1 and CDR2: SGHTA and FQGTGA. The ends lost 5 bases at V and 8 bases at J; junction bases unmatched: 7. CDR3 loop: CASSPTGGQDEQFF. The CDR3 DNA follows: TGTGCCAGCAGCCCGACAGGGGGACAAGATGAGCAGTTCTTC.

In this sample, this clonotype turned up a few times. For the CDR3, the DNA is TGTGCCAGCAGCCGGACCGGAAGCCTGGTGGGAGAGACCCAGTACTTC. It yields the protein CASSRTGSLVGETQYF. J is TRBJ2-5 and V is TRBV5-6; no reliable D call. This CDR3 comprises 16 residues. Germline CDR1 and CDR2: SGHDT and YYEEEE. Trimming cost V 4 bases and J 4 bases, with 20 bases left between them. Looking up the rest from reference TRBV5-6 and TRBJ2-5 gives the full variable domain: DAGVTQSPTHLIKTRGQQVTLRCSPKSGHDTVSWYQQALGQGPQFIFQYYEEEERQRGNFPDRFSGHQFPNYSSELNVNALLLGDSALYLCASSRTGSLVGETQYFGPGTRLLVL.

The CDR3 loop reads CASSPSGIRADTQYF. The CDR3 bases are TGCGCCAGCAGCCCTAGCGGGATAAGAGCAGATACGCAGTATTTT. This sequence joins TRBV5-1 and TRBJ2-3; 9 positions match TRBD2. V shed 4 bases, J shed 4 bases, and the junction held 7 bases outside the gene matches. This CDR3 contains 15 residues. Germline loops: CDR1 SGHRS, CDR2 YFSETQ.